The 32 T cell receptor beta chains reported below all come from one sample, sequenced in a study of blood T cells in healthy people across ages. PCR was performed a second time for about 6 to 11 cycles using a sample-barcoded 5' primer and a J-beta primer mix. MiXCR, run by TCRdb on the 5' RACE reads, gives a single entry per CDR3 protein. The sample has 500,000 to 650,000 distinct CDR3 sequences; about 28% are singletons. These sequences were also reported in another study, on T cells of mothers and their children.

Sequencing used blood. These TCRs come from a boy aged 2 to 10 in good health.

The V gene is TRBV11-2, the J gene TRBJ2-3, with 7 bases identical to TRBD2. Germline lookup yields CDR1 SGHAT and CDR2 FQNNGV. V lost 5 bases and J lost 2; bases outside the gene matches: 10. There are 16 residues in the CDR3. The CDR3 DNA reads TGTGCCAGCAGCCCCCTTGGAGCGGGAAACACAGATACGCAGTATTTT. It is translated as CASSPLGAGNTDTQYF.

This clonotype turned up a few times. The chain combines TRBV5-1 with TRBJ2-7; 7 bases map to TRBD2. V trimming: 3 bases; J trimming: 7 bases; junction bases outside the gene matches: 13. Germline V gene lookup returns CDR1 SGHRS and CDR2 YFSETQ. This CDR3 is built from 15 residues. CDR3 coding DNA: TGCGCCAGCAGCTCCTGGGAGGGATCAAATCGAGAGCAGTACTTC. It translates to CASSSWEGSNREQYF.

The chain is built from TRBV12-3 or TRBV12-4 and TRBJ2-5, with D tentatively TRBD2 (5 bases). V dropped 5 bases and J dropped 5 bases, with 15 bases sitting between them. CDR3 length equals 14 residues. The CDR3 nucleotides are TGTGCCAGCAGTCCAAGGCGGGCTTCTGAGACCCAGTACTTC. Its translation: CASSPRRASETQYF.

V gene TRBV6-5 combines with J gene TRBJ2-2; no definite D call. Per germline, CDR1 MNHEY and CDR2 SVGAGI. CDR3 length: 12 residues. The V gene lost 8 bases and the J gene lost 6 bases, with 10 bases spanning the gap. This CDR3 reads CASSRGPGELFF. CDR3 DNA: TGTGCCAGCTCCCGTGGGCCCGGGGAGCTGTTTTTT.

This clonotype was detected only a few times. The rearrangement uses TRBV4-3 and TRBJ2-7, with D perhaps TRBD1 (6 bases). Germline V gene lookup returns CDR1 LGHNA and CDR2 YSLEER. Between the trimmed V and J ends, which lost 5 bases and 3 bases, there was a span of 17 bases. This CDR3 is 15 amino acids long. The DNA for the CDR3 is TGCGCCAGCAGCGTCTTCAGGGGTAAAGGCTACGAGCAGTACTTC. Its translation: CASSVFRGKGYEQYF.

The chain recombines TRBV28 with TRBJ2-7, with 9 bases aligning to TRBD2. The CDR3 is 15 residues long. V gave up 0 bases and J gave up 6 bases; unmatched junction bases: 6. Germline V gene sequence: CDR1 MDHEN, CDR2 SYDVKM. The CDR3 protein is CASSLWASGKGEQYF. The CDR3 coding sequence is TGTGCCAGCAGTTTATGGGCTAGCGGGAAAGGCGAGCAGTACTTC.

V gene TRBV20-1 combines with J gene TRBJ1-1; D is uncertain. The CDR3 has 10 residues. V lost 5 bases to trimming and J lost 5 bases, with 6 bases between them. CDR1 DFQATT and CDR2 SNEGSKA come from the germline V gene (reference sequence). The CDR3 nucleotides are TGCAGTGCTGCCGGGACTGAAGCTTTCTTT. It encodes CSAAGTEAFF.

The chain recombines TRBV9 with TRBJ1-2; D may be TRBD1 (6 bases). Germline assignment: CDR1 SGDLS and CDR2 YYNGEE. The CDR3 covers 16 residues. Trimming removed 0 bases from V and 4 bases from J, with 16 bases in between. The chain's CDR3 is CASSVGPDTRGYGYTF. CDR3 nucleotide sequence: TGTGCCAGCAGCGTAGGCCCGGACACCAGGGGCTATGGCTACACCTTC.

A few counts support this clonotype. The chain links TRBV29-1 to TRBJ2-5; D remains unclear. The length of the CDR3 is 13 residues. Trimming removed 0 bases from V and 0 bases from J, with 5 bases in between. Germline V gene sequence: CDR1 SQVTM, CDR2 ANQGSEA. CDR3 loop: CSVEEGYQETQYF. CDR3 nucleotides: TGCAGCGTTGAAGAGGGGTACCAAGAGACCCAGTACTTC.

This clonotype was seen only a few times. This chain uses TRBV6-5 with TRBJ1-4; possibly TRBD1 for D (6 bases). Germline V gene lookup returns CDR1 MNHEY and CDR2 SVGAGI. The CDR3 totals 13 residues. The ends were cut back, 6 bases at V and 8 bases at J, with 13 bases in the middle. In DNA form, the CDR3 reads TGTGCCAGCAGCCTCCGGACAGTAGAAAAACTGTTTTTT. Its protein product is CASSLRTVEKLFF.

The chain's CDR3 is CASSLRLSSGNTIYF. CDR3 bases: TGTGCCAGCAGCCTAAGACTCTCCTCTGGAAACACCATATATTTT. The chain carries TRBV7-2 and TRBJ1-3; D remains ambiguous. Trimming removed 5 bases at V and 0 bases at J, with 11 bases between. CDR1 is SGHTA and CDR2 is FQGNSA in the germline V gene. The CDR3 extends over 15 amino acids.

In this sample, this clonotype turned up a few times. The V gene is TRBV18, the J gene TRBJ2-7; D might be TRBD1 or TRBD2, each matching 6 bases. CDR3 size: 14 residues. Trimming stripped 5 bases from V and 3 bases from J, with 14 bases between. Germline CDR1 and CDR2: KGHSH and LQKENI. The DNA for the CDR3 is TGTGCCAGCTCAGGTGGAGGGACAAGCTACGAGCAGTACTTC. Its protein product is CASSGGGTSYEQYF.

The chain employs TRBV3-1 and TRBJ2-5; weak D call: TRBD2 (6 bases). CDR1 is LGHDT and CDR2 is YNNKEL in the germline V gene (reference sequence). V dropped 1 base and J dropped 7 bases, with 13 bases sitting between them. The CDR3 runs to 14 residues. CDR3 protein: CASSQARLVGTQYF. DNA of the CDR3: TGTGCCAGCAGCCAAGCCCGACTAGTCGGGACCCAGTACTTC.

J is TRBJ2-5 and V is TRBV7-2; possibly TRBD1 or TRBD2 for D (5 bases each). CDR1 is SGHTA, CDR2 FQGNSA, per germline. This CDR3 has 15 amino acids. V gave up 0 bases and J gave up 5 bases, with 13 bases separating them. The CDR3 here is CASSLAVGTWETQYF. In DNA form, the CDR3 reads TGTGCCAGCAGCTTAGCGGTAGGGACGTGGGAGACCCAGTACTTC.

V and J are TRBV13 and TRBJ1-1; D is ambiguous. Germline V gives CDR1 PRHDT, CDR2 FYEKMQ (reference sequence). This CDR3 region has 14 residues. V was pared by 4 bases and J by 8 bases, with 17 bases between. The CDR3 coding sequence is TGTGCCAGCAGCTCCACCCCTTTGGACGAGGAAGCTTTCTTT. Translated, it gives CASSSTPLDEEAFF. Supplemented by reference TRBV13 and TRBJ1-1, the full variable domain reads AAGVIQSPRHLIKEKRETATLKCYPIPRHDTVYWYQQGPGQDPQFLISFYEKMQSDKGSIPDRFSAQQFSDYHSELNMSSLELGDSALYFCASSSTPLDEEAFFGQGTRLTVV.

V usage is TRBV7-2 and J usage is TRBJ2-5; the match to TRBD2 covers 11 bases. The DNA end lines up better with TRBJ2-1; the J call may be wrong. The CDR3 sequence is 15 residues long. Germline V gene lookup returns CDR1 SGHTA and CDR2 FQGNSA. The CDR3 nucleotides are TGTGCCAGCAGCTTAGAACTAGCGGGGGTCAATGAGCAGTTCTTC. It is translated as CASSLELAGVNEQFF.

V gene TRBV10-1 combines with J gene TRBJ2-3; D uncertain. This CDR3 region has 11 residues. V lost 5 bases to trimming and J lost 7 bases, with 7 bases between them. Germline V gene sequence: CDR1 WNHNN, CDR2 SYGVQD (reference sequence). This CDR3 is CASSYGNTQYF. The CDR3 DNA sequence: TGCGCCAGCAGTTACGGTAATACGCAGTATTTT.

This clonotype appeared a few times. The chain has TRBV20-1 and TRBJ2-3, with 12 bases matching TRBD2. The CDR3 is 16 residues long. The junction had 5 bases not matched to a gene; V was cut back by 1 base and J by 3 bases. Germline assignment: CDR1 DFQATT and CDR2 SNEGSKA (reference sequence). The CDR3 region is CSARAAGTSGTDTQYF. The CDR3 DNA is TGCAGTGCTAGAGCCGCGGGGACTAGCGGGACAGATACGCAGTATTTT.

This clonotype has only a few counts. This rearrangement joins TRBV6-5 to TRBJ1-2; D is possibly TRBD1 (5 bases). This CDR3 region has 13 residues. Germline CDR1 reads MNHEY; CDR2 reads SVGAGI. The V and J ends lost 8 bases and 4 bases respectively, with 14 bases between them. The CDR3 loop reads CASGATRIYGYTF. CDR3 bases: TGTGCCAGCGGGGCCACGAGGATCTATGGCTACACCTTC.

CDR3 sequence reads: CSAPTGEANYGYTF. DNA of the CDR3: TGCAGCGCACCTACAGGGGAAGCTAACTATGGCTACACCTTC. The chain combines TRBV29-1 with TRBJ1-2; 7 bases align to TRBD1. Germline values: CDR1 SQVTM, CDR2 ANQGSEA. This CDR3 is 14 amino acids long. With V trimmed by 7 bases and J by 0 bases, 8 bases remained unmatched.

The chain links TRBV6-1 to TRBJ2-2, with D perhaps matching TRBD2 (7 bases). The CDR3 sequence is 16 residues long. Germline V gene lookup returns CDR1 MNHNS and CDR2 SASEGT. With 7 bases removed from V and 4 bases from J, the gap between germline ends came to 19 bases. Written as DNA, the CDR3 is TGTGCCAGCACTACGAGAGGGGGAGGGAGCACCGGGGAGCTGTTTTTT. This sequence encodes CASTTRGGGSTGELFF.

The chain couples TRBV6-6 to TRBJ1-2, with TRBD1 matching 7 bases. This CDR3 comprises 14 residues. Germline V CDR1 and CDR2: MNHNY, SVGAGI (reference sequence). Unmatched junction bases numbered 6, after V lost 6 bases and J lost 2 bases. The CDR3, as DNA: TGTGCCAGCAGCCACACGACAGGGAACTATGGCTACACCTTC. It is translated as CASSHTTGNYGYTF.

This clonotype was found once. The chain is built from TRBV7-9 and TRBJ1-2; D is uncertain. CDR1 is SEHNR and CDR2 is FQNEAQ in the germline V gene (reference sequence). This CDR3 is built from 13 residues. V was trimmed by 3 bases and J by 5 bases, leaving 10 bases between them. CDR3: CASSFRSGYGYTF. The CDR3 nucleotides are TGTGCCAGCAGCTTCCGGTCGGGGTATGGCTACACCTTC. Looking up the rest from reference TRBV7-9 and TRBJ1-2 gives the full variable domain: DTGVSQNPRHKITKRGQNVTFRCDPISEHNRLYWYRQTLGQGPEFLTYFQNEAQLEKSRLLSDRFSAERPKGSFSTLEIQRTEQGDSAMYLCASSFRSGYGYTFGSGTRLTVV.

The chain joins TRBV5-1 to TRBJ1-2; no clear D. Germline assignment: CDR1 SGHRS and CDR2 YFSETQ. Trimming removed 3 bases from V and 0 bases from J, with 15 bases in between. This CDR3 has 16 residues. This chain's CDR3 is CASSWGDVPANYGYTF. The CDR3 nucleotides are TGCGCCAGCAGCTGGGGAGACGTACCAGCTAACTATGGCTACACCTTC.

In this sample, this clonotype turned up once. CDR3 sequence reads: CASSLGTGSTYEQYF. The CDR3 DNA reads TGCGCCAGCAGCTTGGGGACCGGGTCTACCTACGAGCAGTACTTC. The rearrangement uses TRBV5-1 and TRBJ2-1; D unresolved. The end of the DNA fits TRBJ2-7 better, so the J call may be wrong. Per the germline V gene, CDR1 is SGHRS and CDR2 is YFSETQ. The CDR3 has 15 amino acids.

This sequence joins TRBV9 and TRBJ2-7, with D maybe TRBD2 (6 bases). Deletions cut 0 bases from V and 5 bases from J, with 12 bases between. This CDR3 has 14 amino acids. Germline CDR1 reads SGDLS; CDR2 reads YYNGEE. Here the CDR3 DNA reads TGTGCCAGCAGCGTAGGGAGGGGTATCGACGAGCAGTACTTC. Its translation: CASSVGRGIDEQYF.

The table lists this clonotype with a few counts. CDR3 sequence reads: CATIPRQDQYNEQFF. CDR3 DNA sequence: TGTGCCACCATACCCCGACAGGACCAATACAATGAGCAGTTCTTC. The chain links TRBV12-3 or TRBV12-4 to TRBJ2-1; a weak D match, TRBD1 (6 bases). This CDR3 is 15 amino acids long. V gave up 10 bases and J gave up 4 bases, with 20 bases separating them.

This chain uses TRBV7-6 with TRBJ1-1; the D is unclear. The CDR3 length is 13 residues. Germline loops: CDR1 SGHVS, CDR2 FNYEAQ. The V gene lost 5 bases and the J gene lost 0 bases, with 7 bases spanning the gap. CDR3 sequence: CASSPPLNTEAFF. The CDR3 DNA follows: TGTGCCAGCAGCCCCCCATTGAACACTGAAGCTTTCTTT.

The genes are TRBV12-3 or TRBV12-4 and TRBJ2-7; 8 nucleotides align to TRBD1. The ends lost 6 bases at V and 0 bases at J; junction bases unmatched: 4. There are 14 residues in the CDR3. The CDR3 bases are TGTGCCAGCAGCTGGGGACAGGTCTCCTACGAGCAGTACTTC. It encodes CASSWGQVSYEQYF.

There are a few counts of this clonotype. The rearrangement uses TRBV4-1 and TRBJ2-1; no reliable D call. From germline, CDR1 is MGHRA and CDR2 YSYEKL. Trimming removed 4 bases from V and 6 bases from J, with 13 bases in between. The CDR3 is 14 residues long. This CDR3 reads CASSPTSGFNEQFF. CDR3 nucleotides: TGCGCCAGCAGCCCCACAAGTGGATTCAATGAGCAGTTCTTC.

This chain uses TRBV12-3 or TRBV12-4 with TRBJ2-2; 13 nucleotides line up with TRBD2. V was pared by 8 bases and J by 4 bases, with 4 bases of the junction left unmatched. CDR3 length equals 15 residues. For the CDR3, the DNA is TGTGCCAGCGGACTAGCGGGGGCCATCACCGGGGAGCTGTTTTTT. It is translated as CASGLAGAITGELFF.

This CDR3 is CASSLSQSGELFF. DNA for the CDR3: TGCGCCAGCAGCCTTTCACAGTCCGGGGAGCTGTTTTTT. The gene calls are TRBV4-1 and TRBJ2-2; D call uncertain. Trimming cost V 4 bases and J 6 bases, with 9 bases left between them. The CDR3 spans 13 residues. Per germline, CDR1 MGHRA and CDR2 YSYEKL.